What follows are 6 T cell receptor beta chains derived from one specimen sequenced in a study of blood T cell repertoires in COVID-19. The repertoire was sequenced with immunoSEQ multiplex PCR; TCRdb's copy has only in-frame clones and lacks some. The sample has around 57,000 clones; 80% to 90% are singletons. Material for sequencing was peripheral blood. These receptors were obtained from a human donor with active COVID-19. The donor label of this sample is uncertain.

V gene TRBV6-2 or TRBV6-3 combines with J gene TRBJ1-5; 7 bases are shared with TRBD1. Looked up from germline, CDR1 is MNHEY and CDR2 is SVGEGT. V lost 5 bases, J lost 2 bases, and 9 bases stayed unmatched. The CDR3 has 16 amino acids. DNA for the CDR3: TGTGCCAGCAGTCGTATCAGGGGGAACGGCAATCAGCCCCAGCATTTT. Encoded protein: CASSRIRGNGNQPQHF.

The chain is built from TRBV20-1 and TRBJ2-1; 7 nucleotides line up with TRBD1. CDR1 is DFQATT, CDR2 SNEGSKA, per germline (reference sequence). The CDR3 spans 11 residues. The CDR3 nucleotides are TGCCGGTTGATCAGGGGGAATGAGCAGTTCTTC. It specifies CRLIRGNEQFF.

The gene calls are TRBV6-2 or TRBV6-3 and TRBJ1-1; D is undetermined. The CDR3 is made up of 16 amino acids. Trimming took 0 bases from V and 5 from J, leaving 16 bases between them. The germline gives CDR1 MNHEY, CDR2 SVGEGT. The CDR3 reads CASSYSVFDSGTEAFF. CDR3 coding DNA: TGTGCCAGCAGTTACTCGGTCTTTGACTCGGGAACTGAAGCTTTCTTT.

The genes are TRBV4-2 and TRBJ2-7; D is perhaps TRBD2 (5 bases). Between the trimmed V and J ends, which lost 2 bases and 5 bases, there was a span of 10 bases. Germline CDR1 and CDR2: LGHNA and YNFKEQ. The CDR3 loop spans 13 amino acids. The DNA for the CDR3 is TGTGCCAGCAGCCAACGGGAAGGGAACGAGCAGTACTTC. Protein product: CASSQREGNEQYF.

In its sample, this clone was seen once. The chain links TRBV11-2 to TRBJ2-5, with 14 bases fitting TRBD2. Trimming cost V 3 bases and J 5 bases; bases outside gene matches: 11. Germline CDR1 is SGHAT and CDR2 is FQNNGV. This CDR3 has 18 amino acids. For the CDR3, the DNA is TGTGCCAGCAGCTTTGGGACTAGCGGGGGCCATTTAAGGGAGACCCAGTACTTC. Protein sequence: CASSFGTSGGHLRETQYF.

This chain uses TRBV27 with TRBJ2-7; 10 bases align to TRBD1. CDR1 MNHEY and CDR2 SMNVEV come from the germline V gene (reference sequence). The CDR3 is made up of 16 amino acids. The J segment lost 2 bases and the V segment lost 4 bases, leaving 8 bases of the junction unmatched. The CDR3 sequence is CASSSGQGYPTYEQYF. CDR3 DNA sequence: TGTGCCAGCAGTTCGGGACAGGGGTACCCTACCTACGAGCAGTACTTC.